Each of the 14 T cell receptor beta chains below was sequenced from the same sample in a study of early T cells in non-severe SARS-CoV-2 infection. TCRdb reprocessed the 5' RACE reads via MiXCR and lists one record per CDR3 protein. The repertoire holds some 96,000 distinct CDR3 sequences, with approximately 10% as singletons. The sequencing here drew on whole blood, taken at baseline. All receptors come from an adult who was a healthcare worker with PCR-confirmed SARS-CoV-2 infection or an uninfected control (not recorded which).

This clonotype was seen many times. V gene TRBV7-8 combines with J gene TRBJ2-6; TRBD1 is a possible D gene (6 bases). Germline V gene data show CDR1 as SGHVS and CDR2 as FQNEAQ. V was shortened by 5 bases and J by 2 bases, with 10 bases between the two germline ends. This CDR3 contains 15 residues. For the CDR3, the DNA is TGTGCCAGCAGCATCCGACAGGCTGGGGCCAACGTCCTGACTTTC. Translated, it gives CASSIRQAGANVLTF.

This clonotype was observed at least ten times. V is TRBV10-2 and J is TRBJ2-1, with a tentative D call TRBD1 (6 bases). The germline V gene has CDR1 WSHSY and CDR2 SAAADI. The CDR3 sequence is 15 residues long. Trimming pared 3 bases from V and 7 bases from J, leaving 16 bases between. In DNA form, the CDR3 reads TGCGCCAGCAGTGACCCGCCTGGGGGCCAGAATGAGCAGTTCTTC. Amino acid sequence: CASSDPPGGQNEQFF.

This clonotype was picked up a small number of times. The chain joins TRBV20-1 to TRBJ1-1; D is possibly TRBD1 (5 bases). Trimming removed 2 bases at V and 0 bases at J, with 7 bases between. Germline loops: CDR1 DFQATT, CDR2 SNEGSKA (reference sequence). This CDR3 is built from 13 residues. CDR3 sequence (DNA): TGCAGTGCTAGAAGGACAATGAACACTGAAGCTTTCTTT. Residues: CSARRTMNTEAFF.

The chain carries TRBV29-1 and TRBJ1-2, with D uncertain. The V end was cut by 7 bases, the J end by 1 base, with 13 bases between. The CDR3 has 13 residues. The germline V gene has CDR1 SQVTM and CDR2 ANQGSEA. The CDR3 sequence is CSGEDGYNYGYTF. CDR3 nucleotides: TGCAGCGGAGAGGACGGATATAACTATGGCTACACCTTC. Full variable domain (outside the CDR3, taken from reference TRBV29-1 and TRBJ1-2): SAVISQKPSRDICQRGTSLTIQCQVDSQVTMMFWYRQQPGQSLTLIATANQGSEATYESGFVIDKFPISRPNLTFSTLTVSNMSPEDSSIYLCSGEDGYNYGYTFGSGTRLTVV.

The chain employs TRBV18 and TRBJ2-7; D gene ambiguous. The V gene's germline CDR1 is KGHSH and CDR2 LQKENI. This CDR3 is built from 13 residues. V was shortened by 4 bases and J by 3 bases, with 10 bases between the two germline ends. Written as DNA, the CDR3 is TGTGCCAGCTCACAGGAGACGGACTACGAGCAGTACTTC. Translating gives CASSQETDYEQYF.

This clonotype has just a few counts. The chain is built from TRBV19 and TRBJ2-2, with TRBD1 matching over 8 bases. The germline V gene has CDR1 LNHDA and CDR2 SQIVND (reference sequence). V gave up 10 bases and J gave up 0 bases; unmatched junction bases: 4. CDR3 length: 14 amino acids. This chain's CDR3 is CATRDRPNTGELFF. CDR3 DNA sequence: TGTGCCACCAGGGACAGGCCGAACACCGGGGAGCTGTTTTTT. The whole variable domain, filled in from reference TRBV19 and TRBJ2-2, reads DGGITQSPKYLFRKEGQNVTLSCEQNLNHDAMYWYRQDPGQGLRLIYYSQIVNDFQKGDIAEGYSVSREKKESFPLTVTSAQKNPTAFYLCATRDRPNTGELFFGEGSRLTVL.

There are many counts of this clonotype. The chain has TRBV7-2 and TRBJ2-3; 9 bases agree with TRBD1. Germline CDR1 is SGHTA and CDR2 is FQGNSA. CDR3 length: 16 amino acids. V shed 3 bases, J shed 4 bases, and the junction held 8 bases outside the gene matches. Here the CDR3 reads CASSLTGGWRSDTQYF. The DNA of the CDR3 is TGTGCCAGCAGCTTGACAGGGGGGTGGCGCTCAGATACGCAGTATTTT.

The CDR3 region is CASSLGRTYEQYF. CDR3 DNA: TGTGCCAGCAGCTTGGGCAGAACCTACGAGCAGTACTTC. This chain connects TRBV7-8 to TRBJ2-7; D gene ambiguous. This CDR3 has 13 residues. Looked up from germline, CDR1 is SGHVS and CDR2 is FQNEAQ. V was cut by 3 bases and J by 2 bases, with 8 bases left in between.

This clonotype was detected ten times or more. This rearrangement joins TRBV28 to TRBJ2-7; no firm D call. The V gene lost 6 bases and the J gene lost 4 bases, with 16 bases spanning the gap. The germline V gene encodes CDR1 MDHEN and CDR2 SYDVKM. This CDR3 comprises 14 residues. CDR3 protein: CASRVTIGEYEQYF. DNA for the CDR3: TGTGCCAGCAGGGTTACGATTGGGGAATACGAGCAGTACTTC.

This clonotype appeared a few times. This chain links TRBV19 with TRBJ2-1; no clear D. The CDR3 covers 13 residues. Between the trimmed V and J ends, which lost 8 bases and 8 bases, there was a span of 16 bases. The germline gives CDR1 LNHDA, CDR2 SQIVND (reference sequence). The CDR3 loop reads CASGAQLVDEQFF. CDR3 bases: TGTGCCAGTGGCGCGCAACTCGTCGATGAGCAGTTCTTC.

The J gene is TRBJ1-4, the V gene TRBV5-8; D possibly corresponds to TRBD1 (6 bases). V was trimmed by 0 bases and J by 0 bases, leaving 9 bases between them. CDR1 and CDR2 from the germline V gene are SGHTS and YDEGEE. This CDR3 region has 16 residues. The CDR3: CASSLGTEATNEKLFF. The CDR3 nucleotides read TGTGCCAGCAGCTTGGGGACAGAGGCAACTAATGAAAAACTGTTTTTT.

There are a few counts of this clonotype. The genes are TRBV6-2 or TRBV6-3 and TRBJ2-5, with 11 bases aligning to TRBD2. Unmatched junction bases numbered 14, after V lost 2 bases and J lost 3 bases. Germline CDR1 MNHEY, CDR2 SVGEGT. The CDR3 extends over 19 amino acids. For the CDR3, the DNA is TGTGCCAGCAGTTACGGACAGGGGATAGAACTAGCGGGGGAAGAGACCCAGTACTTC. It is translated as CASSYGQGIELAGEETQYF.

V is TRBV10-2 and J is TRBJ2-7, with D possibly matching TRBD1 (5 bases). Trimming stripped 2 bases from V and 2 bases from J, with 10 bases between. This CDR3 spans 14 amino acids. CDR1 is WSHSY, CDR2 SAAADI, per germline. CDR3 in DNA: TGCGCCAGCAGTGAGGGGGCCCTCACCTACGAGCAGTACTTC. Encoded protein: CASSEGALTYEQYF.

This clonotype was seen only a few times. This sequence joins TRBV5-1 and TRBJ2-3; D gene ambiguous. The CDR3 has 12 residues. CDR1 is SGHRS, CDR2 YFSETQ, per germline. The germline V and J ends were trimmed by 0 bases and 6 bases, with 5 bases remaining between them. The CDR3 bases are TGCGCCAGCAGCTTGGCCAGGGATACGCAGTATTTT. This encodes CASSLARDTQYF.